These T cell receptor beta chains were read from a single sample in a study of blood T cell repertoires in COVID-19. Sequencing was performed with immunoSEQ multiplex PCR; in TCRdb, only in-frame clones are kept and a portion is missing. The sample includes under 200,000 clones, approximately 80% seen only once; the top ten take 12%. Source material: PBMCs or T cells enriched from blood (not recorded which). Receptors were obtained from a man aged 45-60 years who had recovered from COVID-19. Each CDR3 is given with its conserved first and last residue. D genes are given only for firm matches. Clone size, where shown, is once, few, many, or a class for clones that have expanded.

TGTGCCTGGAGTGTACTGGGGTCAGGGGGCGATGGCTACACCTTC	CAWSVLGSGGDGYTF	TRBV30	TRBJ1-2	-	TRBD1
TGTGCCAGCAGTGACTTCAGCGGGGGCGATGAGCAGTTCTTC	CASSDFSGGDEQFF	TRBV6-4	TRBJ2-1	-	TRBD2
TGTGCCAGCAGCCAAGGGCATCAGCCCCAGCATTTT	CASSQGHQPQHF	TRBV3-1/TRBV3-2	TRBJ1-5	-	-
TGTGCCAGCAGCTTAGGGCGGAGGCCAAATTCACCCCTCCACTTT	CASSLGRRPNSPLHF	TRBV7-2	TRBJ1-6	once	-
TGTGCCAGCAGCGGACAGGGATGGACTGAAGCTTTCTTT	CASSGQGWTEAFF	TRBV6-5	TRBJ1-1	-	TRBD1
TGCGCCAGCAGCCAAGATCGGGGGGGGAATGAAAAACTGTTTTTT	CASSQDRGGNEKLFF	TRBV4-1	TRBJ1-4	few	-
TGTGCCAGCAGCTTGAACAGGGCTGACTATGGCTACACCTTC	CASSLNRADYGYTF	TRBV11-1	TRBJ1-2	-	-
TGTGCCAGCAGCGATCAGCCCGGGACAGTCCTGGTGGGCGGCTATGGCTACACCTTC	CASSDQPGTVLVGGYGYTF	TRBV7-8	TRBJ1-2	once	TRBD1
TGCGCCAGCAGCCCTCAGCGGGGGGCCGCCAATGAGCAGTTCTTC	CASSPQRGAANEQFF	TRBV4-3	TRBJ2-1	few	TRBD2
TGTGCCAGCAGCCTAGAGGGGTATGGGAACTATGGCTACACCTTC	CASSLEGYGNYGYTF	TRBV7-8	TRBJ1-2	-	-
TGTGCCAGCAGCTTCGCGCAGGCGAAAGTCTACGAGCAGTACTTC	CASSFAQAKVYEQYF	TRBV5-5	TRBJ2-7	-	-
TGTGCCAGCAGCTTAGTTGCCAGGGGCGCCTACGAGCAGTACTTC	CASSLVARGAYEQYF	TRBV11-2	TRBJ2-7	-	-
TGCGCCAGCAGCTTGGGGGGGACTAGCGGGGAAGAGACCCAGTACTTC	CASSLGGTSGEETQYF	TRBV5-1	TRBJ2-5	-	TRBD2
TGTGCCAGCAGACGGGACAGTTCCTCTGGCTACACCTTC	CASRRDSSSGYTF	TRBV2	TRBJ1-2	-	TRBD1
TGTGCCAGCAGTACCCGGGGAGCCAAAAACATTCAGTACTTC	CASSTRGAKNIQYF	TRBV28	TRBJ2-4	-	-
TGTGCCAGCAGTTCGCTAGCGGGGGCCTACAATGAGCAGTTCTTC	CASSSLAGAYNEQFF	TRBV6-2/TRBV6-3	TRBJ2-1	-	TRBD2
TGTGCCAGCAGCAAAGTTGAGGACAGGGAAAGTAATTCACCCCTCCACTTT	CASSKVEDRESNSPLHF	TRBV21-1	TRBJ1-6	-	-
TGTGCCAGCTCACCAAGCCGGGAGGACACTGAAGCTTTCTTT	CASSPSREDTEAFF	TRBV18	TRBJ1-1	-	-
TGCAGCGCTTCGGACAGGGATCGGAATGAAAAACTGTTTTTT	CSASDRDRNEKLFF	TRBV29-1	TRBJ1-4	-	TRBD1
TGTGCCAGTAGTATAGGGGCAGGGGGCACTGAAGCTTTCTTT	CASSIGAGGTEAFF	TRBV19	TRBJ1-1	-	TRBD1
TGTGCCACCAGCAGGGACAGGGGGTCTGGAAACACCATATATTTT	CATSRDRGSGNTIYF	TRBV15	TRBJ1-3	-	TRBD1
TGTGCCAGCAGCCTGGGCGAGGCCAGGGGCTCCTACAATGAGCAGTTCTTC	CASSLGEARGSYNEQFF	TRBV9	TRBJ2-1	-	-